This entry lists 21 T cell receptor beta chains sequenced from one sample in a study of cytomegalovirus exposure and HLA in healthy donors. PCR involved 60 Vbeta and 13 Jbeta primers. Profiled with immunoSEQ multiplex PCR; TCRdb holds only in-frame clones, not every one. The sample contains approximately 140,000 clones, 75% to 85% of which appear only once. The sample comprised PBMCs. The receptor source for this set is a woman aged 40 to 50 in good health and CMV-seropositive.

This chain joins TRBV18 and TRBJ2-7; 9 nucleotides align to TRBD2. Trimming cost V 3 bases and J 5 bases; bases outside gene matches: 5. CDR1 is KGHSH, CDR2 LQKENI, per germline. The CDR3 is 14 amino acids. CDR3 amino acids: CASSPVAGDHEQYF. The CDR3 DNA reads TGTGCCAGCTCACCCGTAGCGGGAGATCACGAGCAGTACTTC.

This clone came up a few times. V and J are TRBV5-1 and TRBJ2-3; 9 bases are shared with TRBD2. V dropped 0 bases and J dropped 0; count of bases not matched to a gene: 2. CDR1 is SGHRS, CDR2 YFSETQ, per germline. The CDR3 has 16 residues. The CDR3 protein is CASSLATSGSTDTQYF. CDR3 DNA sequence: TGCGCCAGCAGCTTGGCCACTAGCGGGAGCACAGATACGCAGTATTTT.

This sequence joins TRBV6-1 and TRBJ2-2, with 13 bases fitting TRBD2. V was pared by 4 bases and J by 4 bases, with 6 bases of the junction left unmatched. Germline V gene lookup returns CDR1 MNHNS and CDR2 SASEGT. The CDR3 covers 17 residues. CDR3 protein: CASSGLAGGPFTGELFF. In DNA form, the CDR3 reads TGTGCCAGCAGTGGACTAGCGGGAGGACCTTTCACCGGGGAGCTGTTTTTT.

J is TRBJ1-2 and V is TRBV28, with TRBD1 matching 7 bases. CDR1 is MDHEN, CDR2 SYDVKM, per germline. This CDR3 contains 13 residues. The V segment lost 3 bases and the J segment 6 bases; nucleotides outside the gene matches: 4. CDR3 coding DNA: TGTGCCAGCAGTTTCCAGGGGACAGATGGCTACACCTTC. Its protein product is CASSFQGTDGYTF.

This clone was observed once. This sequence joins TRBV28 and TRBJ1-2; D is undetermined. The CDR3 is 13 amino acids. The V end lost 6 bases, the J end lost 1 base, and 9 bases lay between the germline ends. Germline values: CDR1 MDHEN, CDR2 SYDVKM. CDR3 loop: CASRGPNNYGYTF. In DNA form, the CDR3 reads TGTGCCAGCAGGGGCCCAAATAACTATGGCTACACCTTC.

The V gene is TRBV5-1, the J gene TRBJ1-2; possibly TRBD1 for D (5 bases). The CDR3 has 14 residues. CDR1 and CDR2 (germline): SGHRS, YFSETQ. V was trimmed by 2 bases and J by 5 bases, leaving 13 bases between them. The CDR3 DNA sequence: TGCGCCAGCAGCTTCTCTGGGGCTGAGTATGGCTACACCTTC. This codes for CASSFSGAEYGYTF. Full variable domain (missing parts from reference TRBV5-1 and TRBJ1-2): KAGVTQTPRYLIKTRGQQVTLSCSPISGHRSVSWYQQTPGQGLQFLFEYFSETQRNKGNFPGRFSGRQFSNSRSEMNVSTLELGDSALYLCASSFSGAEYGYTFGSGTRLTVV.

This clone was observed once. This chain connects TRBV5-4 to TRBJ2-7; 8 positions agree with TRBD2. V lost 4 bases to trimming and J lost 2 bases; unmatched junction nucleotides: 8. This CDR3 is 15 amino acids long. Germline V gives CDR1 SGHNT, CDR2 YYREEE (reference sequence). CDR3 region: CASSVASAGAYEQYF. The CDR3 region has the DNA TGTGCCAGCAGCGTGGCCTCAGCGGGAGCCTACGAGCAGTACTTC. Together with reference TRBV5-4 and TRBJ2-7, the CDR3 gives the full variable domain: ETGVTQSPTHLIKTRGQQVTLRCSSQSGHNTVSWYQQALGQGPQFIFQYYREEENGRGNFPPRFSGLQFPNYSSELNVNALELDDSALYLCASSVASAGAYEQYFGPGTRLTVT.

There are a few counts of this clone. At one end the junction does not follow the germline gene, possibly because of a read error. The chain links TRBV7-7 to TRBJ2-2, with D uncertain. The germline gives CDR1 SSHAT, CDR2 FNYEAQ (reference sequence). This CDR3 comprises 14 residues. CDR3 sequence reads: CASSLSLDTGELFF. Here the CDR3 DNA reads TGTGCTAGCAGCTTAAGCCTCGACACCGGGGAGCTGTTTTTT.

The CDR3 sequence is CASRTSGRALENEQFF. CDR3 sequence (DNA): TGCGCCAGCAGGACTAGCGGGAGGGCCTTAGAAAATGAGCAGTTCTTC. J is TRBJ2-1 and V is TRBV5-1; TRBD2 aligns across 14 bases. The germline V gene has CDR1 SGHRS and CDR2 YFSETQ. The CDR3 is 16 residues long. J was trimmed by 7 bases and V by 5 bases; bases with no gene match: 8. Full variable domain (outside the CDR3, taken from reference TRBV5-1 and TRBJ2-1): KAGVTQTPRYLIKTRGQQVTLSCSPISGHRSVSWYQQTPGQGLQFLFEYFSETQRNKGNFPGRFSGRQFSNSRSEMNVSTLELGDSALYLCASRTSGRALENEQFFGPGTRLTVL.

The CDR3 here is CASSYPGGASGYTF. In DNA, the CDR3 is TGTGCCAGCAGTTACCCAGGGGGCGCGTCAGGCTACACCTTC. The rearrangement joins TRBV6-5 to TRBJ1-2; 8 nucleotides agree with TRBD1. This CDR3 spans 14 amino acids. Germline assignment: CDR1 MNHEY and CDR2 SVGAGI. Germline trimming cut 2 bases from V and 8 bases from J; bases unmatched to any gene: 7.

This chain uses TRBV19 with TRBJ1-5; TRBD1 aligns across 7 bases. Trimming removed 6 bases from V and 7 bases from J; junction bases left unmatched: 6. Germline V CDR1 and CDR2: LNHDA, SQIVND (reference sequence). The CDR3 length is 13 residues. The CDR3 protein is CASSYDREQPQHF. CDR3 bases: TGTGCCAGTAGCTATGACAGGGAACAGCCCCAGCATTTT. The variable domain in full, completed from reference TRBV19 and TRBJ1-5, reads DGGITQSPKYLFRKEGQNVTLSCEQNLNHDAMYWYRQDPGQGLRLIYYSQIVNDFQKGDIAEGYSVSREKKESFPLTVTSAQKNPTAFYLCASSYDREQPQHFGDGTRLSIL.

This rearrangement joins TRBV7-6 to TRBJ2-3; 8 bases match TRBD2. The CDR3 extends over 16 amino acids. Germline V lookup: CDR1 SGHVS, CDR2 FNYEAQ. V gave up 5 bases and J gave up 4 bases; unmatched junction bases: 11. CDR3: CASSPRAGVSPDTQYF. In DNA form, the CDR3 reads TGTGCCAGCAGCCCCCGAGCGGGAGTATCACCAGATACGCAGTATTTT. The entire variable domain, with the rest obtained from reference TRBV7-6 and TRBJ2-3, is as follows: GAGVSQSPRYKVTKRGQDVALRCDPISGHVSLYWYRQALGQGPEFLTYFNYEAQQDKSGLPNDRFSAERPEGSISTLTIQRTEQRDSAMYRCASSPRAGVSPDTQYFGPGTRLTVL.

The chain joins TRBV9 to TRBJ2-1; D is unresolved. The V end lost 3 bases, the J end lost 13 bases, and 8 bases lay between the germline ends. The germline gives CDR1 SGDLS, CDR2 YYNGEE. This CDR3 has 10 amino acids. The DNA of the CDR3 is TGTGCCAGCAGCGGGAGACGACAGTTCTTC. This sequence encodes CASSGRRQFF.

On this clone itself: The junction does not match germline at one end; this may be a read error. V is TRBV7-9 and J is TRBJ1-4; TRBD1 matches at 11 bases. Germline CDR1 SEHNR, CDR2 FQNEAQ (reference sequence). The CDR3 runs to 17 residues. CDR3 region: CSSSLADRGPTNEKLFF. As DNA, the CDR3 is TGTTCCAGCAGCTTAGCGGACAGGGGGCCTACTAATGAAAAACTGTTTTTT.

This chain uses TRBV7-8 with TRBJ2-3; 9 positions match TRBD2. The length of the CDR3 is 15 residues. Trimming at V came to 8 bases and at J to 2 bases, leaving 8 bases not matched to a gene. The V gene's germline CDR1 is SGHVS and CDR2 FQNEAQ. The CDR3 bases are TGTGCCAGCGGGGTGGCTAGCGGGAACACAGATACGCAGTATTTT. Its translation: CASGVASGNTDTQYF.

This clone was seen a handful of times. The rearrangement links TRBV5-4 to TRBJ2-7, with 7 bases fitting TRBD2. Germline V CDR1 and CDR2: SGHNT, YYREEE (reference sequence). J lost 2 bases, V lost 3 bases, and 8 bases had no gene match. The CDR3 length is 15 residues. The CDR3 nucleotides are TGTGCCAGCAGCTGGACCCACGCGGGGGCCTACGAGCAGTACTTC. It codes for CASSWTHAGAYEQYF.

The chain recombines TRBV19 with TRBJ2-7; 12 bases are a match to TRBD2. Germline V CDR1 and CDR2: LNHDA, SQIVND (reference sequence). Trimming cost V 7 bases and J 2 bases; bases outside gene matches: 6. This CDR3 contains 15 residues. CDR3 sequence (DNA): TGTGCCAGTAAGACTAGCGGGAGAGGCACCTACGAGCAGTACTTC. It codes for CASKTSGRGTYEQYF.

This chain links TRBV2 with TRBJ1-6, with D hard to call. The length of the CDR3 is 17 residues. V lost 0 bases, J lost 10 bases, and 19 bases lay in between. Germline CDR1 reads SNHLY; CDR2 reads FYNNEI. The CDR3 DNA follows: TGTGCCAGCAGTGAAGCGCTTCGACTTACTGTTGAGTCACCCCTCCACTTT. Amino acids: CASSEALRLTVESPLHF.

V usage is TRBV5-4 and J usage is TRBJ1-3; unclear D gene. The CDR3 is made up of 12 amino acids. V was clipped by 1 base and J by 4 bases, with 3 bases between them. From germline, CDR1 is SGHNT and CDR2 YYREEE (reference sequence). CDR3 DNA: TGTGCCAGCAGCTTGTTAGGAAACACCATATATTTT. It specifies CASSLLGNTIYF. The whole variable domain, remainder taken from reference TRBV5-4 and TRBJ1-3, is ETGVTQSPTHLIKTRGQQVTLRCSSQSGHNTVSWYQQALGQGPQFIFQYYREEENGRGNFPPRFSGLQFPNYSSELNVNALELDDSALYLCASSLLGNTIYFGEGSWLTVV.

The chain combines TRBV11-2 with TRBJ2-7; possibly TRBD1 for D (6 bases). The germline gives CDR1 SGHAT, CDR2 FQNNGV. The CDR3 is 16 residues long. The V end was cut by 2 bases, the J end by 1 base, with 15 bases between. The CDR3 sequence is CASSLSGVLFSYEQYF. DNA for the CDR3: TGTGCCAGCAGCTTATCAGGGGTACTGTTTTCCTACGAGCAGTACTTC.

The table lists this clone with a few counts. This chain connects TRBV10-3 to TRBJ2-1, with 7 bases matching TRBD1. V dropped 10 bases and J dropped 0; count of bases not matched to a gene: 9. The length of the CDR3 is 15 residues. CDR1 is ENHRY, CDR2 SYGVKD, per germline. CDR3: CASHPGQSSYNEQFF. As DNA, the CDR3 is TGTGCCAGCCACCCGGGACAGAGCTCCTACAATGAGCAGTTCTTC.